These T cell receptor beta chains were read from a single sample in a study of CD8 T cells in Susac syndrome. From the immunoSEQ multiplex PCR reads, TCRdb called clonotypes with MiXCR, one entry per CDR3 protein. The table has around 150,000 distinct CDR3 sequences, approximately 95% seen once. The sample taken for sequencing was CD4+ T cells from PBMCs. Receptors originate from a human donor with multiple sclerosis. CDR3s include the opening cysteine and the closing phenylalanine or tryptophan. D genes are given only for firm matches. Clone size is given for some rows only: seen once, a few or many times, or a class if the clone is expanded.

D gene,CDR3 length,V gene,J gene,clone size,CDR3 protein,CDR3 DNA
NA,16,TRBV4-2,TRBJ2-2,NA,CASSSVPGPNTGELFF,TGTGCCAGCAGCTCCGTGCCGGGACCGAACACCGGGGAGCTGTTTTTT
TRBD1,16,TRBV15,TRBJ2-5,NA,CATSRSGTDPQETQYF,TGTGCCACCAGCAGGTCCGGGACAGACCCACAAGAGACCCAGTACTTC
TRBD2,14,TRBV10-3,TRBJ2-7,NA,CAIRPSGGAYEQYF,TGTGCCATCAGACCTAGCGGGGGGGCCTACGAGCAGTACTTC
TRBD1,15,TRBV7-3,TRBJ2-5,NA,CASSTYGQAYETQYF,TGTGCCAGCAGCACGTACGGACAGGCCTATGAGACCCAGTACTTC
NA,14,TRBV3-1,TRBJ1-2,NA,CASSQGRQGLGYTF,TGTGCCAGCAGCCAAGGCCGGCAGGGGCTGGGCTACACCTTC
TRBD1,16,TRBV2,TRBJ1-4,once,CASVGAGGAQSEKLFF,TGTGCCAGCGTCGGGGCAGGGGGCGCTCAGAGTGAAAAACTGTTTTTT
TRBD2,15,TRBV7-2,TRBJ2-1,NA,CASSLAGAGGREQFF,TGTGCCAGCAGCTTAGCGGGAGCGGGGGGACGGGAGCAGTTCTTC
NA,15,TRBV5-4,TRBJ2-5,NA,CASSLEGSLQETQYF,TGTGCCAGCAGCTTGGAGGGATCCCTCCAAGAGACCCAGTACTTC
TRBD1,17,TRBV12-3/TRBV12-4,TRBJ2-1,NA,CASSSTRDRGPINEQFF,TGTGCCAGCAGTTCCACGAGGGACAGGGGGCCGATCAATGAGCAGTTCTTC
NA,13,TRBV29-1,TRBJ1-1,NA,CSVRQVSDTEAFF,TGCAGCGTTCGACAGGTGTCGGACACTGAAGCTTTCTTT
NA,13,TRBV9,TRBJ1-5,NA,CASSPSPGQPQHF,TGTGCCAGCAGCCCCTCCCCGGGGCAGCCCCAGCATTTT
TRBD2,15,TRBV6-5,TRBJ2-5,once,CASRGLAGTQETQYF,TGTGCCAGCCGCGGACTAGCGGGAACCCAAGAGACCCAGTACTTC
NA,11,TRBV20-1,TRBJ2-7,NA,CSARESYEQYF,TGCAGTGCTAGAGAATCCTACGAGCAGTACTTC
NA,15,TRBV30,TRBJ2-7,NA,CAWSRGVAEPYEQYF,TGTGCCTGGAGTCGAGGGGTAGCGGAGCCCTACGAGCAGTACTTC
NA,13,TRBV7-9,TRBJ2-1,NA,CASSLVLYNEQFF,TGTGCCAGCAGCTTAGTACTCTACAATGAGCAGTTCTTC
NA,12,TRBV28,TRBJ1-1,NA,CASRSPPFGAFF,TGTGCCAGCAGATCCCCCCCTTTTGGAGCTTTCTTT
NA,13,TRBV28,TRBJ2-1,NA,CASSRVGLNEQFF,TGTGCCAGCAGCAGGGTGGGCCTCAATGAGCAGTTCTTC
TRBD2,15,TRBV2,TRBJ2-1,NA,CASSEEGLPYNEQFF,TGTGCCAGCAGTGAAGAGGGACTACCTTACAATGAGCAGTTCTTC
TRBD2,16,TRBV20-1,TRBJ2-2,NA,CSARTSGDPNTGELFF,TGCAGTGCCCGGACTAGCGGGGACCCGAACACCGGGGAGCTGTTTTTT
NA,11,TRBV20-1,TRBJ2-7,NA,CSALASYEQYF,TGCAGTGCTTTAGCCTCCTACGAGCAGTACTTC
NA,14,TRBV29-1,TRBJ2-6,once,CSVLGGSGANVLTF,TGCAGCGTCCTTGGGGGCAGTGGGGCCAACGTCCTGACTTTC
TRBD2,12,TRBV20-1,TRBJ2-7,NA,CSAGGSSYEQYF,TGCAGTGCCGGCGGGAGCTCCTACGAGCAGTACTTC
TRBD2,13,TRBV5-1,TRBJ2-4,NA,CASSPGGGNIQYF,TGCGCCAGCAGCCCCGGGGGGGGAAACATTCAGTACTTC
NA,15,TRBV7-9,TRBJ2-1,NA,CATRDRSGTYNEQFF,TGTGCCACTCGAGACAGAAGTGGGACCTACAATGAGCAGTTCTTC
NA,12,TRBV20-1,TRBJ2-5,NA,CSAGLRIETQYF,TGCAGTGCAGGTTTGAGGATTGAGACCCAGTACTTC
NA,11,TRBV30,TRBJ2-7,NA,CAWTPGIEQYF,TGTGCCTGGACCCCCGGGATCGAGCAGTACTTC
NA,15,TRBV5-1,TRBJ1-1,NA,CASSPGGGRRTEAFF,TGCGCCAGCAGCCCAGGAGGAGGGAGGAGGACTGAAGCTTTCTTT